This T cell receptor beta chain was captured in a study of siplizumab effects on memory and regulatory T cells. With respect to this clone: The antigen is unknown.

Broader study findings: Under siplizumab, an average approximately 69% of mappable alloreactive CD4+ clones were Treg-derived, compared with approximately 27% in controls. Most alloreactive clones went unmapped to unstimulated subsets; only a minor fraction mapped.

Assays covered around 100,000 TCR templates per sample. Assay used: immunoSEQ multiplex PCR; TCRdb lists only in-frame clones, some missing. The top ten clones hold around 1.5% of a sample with 75,000 to 100,000 clones, just under 95% of them seen once. CDR3 length: 15 amino acids. Per the germline V gene, CDR1 is SNHLY and CDR2 is FYNNEI. V shed 6 bases, J shed 5 bases, and the junction held 11 bases outside the gene matches. This clonotype originated in a human donor in good health. Sample: non-Treg CD4+ T cells sorted from blood. The chain has TRBV2 and TRBJ2-7, with TRBD2 matching 9 bases. The CDR3 here is CASRRSGRTWDEQYF. CDR3 in DNA: TGTGCCAGCAGGAGAAGCGGGAGGACCTGGGACGAGCAGTACTTC.